One and the same sample provided the 17 T cell receptor beta chains below, sequenced in a study of T cell responses to AZD1222 COVID-19 vaccine. Only in-frame clones appear in the TCRdb table, and some are missing; sequencing was by immunoSEQ multiplex PCR. The data contain some 120,000 clones, approximately 85% of them singletons. The material sequenced was peripheral blood, taken on day 0 of AZD1222 vaccination. These receptors originate from an adult in good health.

The V gene is TRBV11-2, the J gene TRBJ2-7; D is possibly TRBD1 (6 bases). Trimming took 5 bases from V and 0 from J, leaving 14 bases between them. Germline V gene sequence: CDR1 SGHAT, CDR2 FQNNGV. This CDR3 is built from 15 residues. CDR3 sequence: CASSPQRGNSYEQYF. CDR3 in DNA: TGTGCCAGCAGCCCTCAGAGGGGGAACTCCTACGAGCAGTACTTC.

The rearrangement uses TRBV6-5 and TRBJ2-2, with D possibly matching TRBD1 (6 bases). This CDR3 is built from 13 residues. Germline CDR1 is MNHEY and CDR2 is SVGAGI. The V gene lost 7 bases and the J gene lost 4 bases, with 10 bases spanning the gap. The CDR3 sequence: CASTRGGTGELFF. As DNA, the CDR3 is TGTGCCAGCACGAGAGGGGGCACCGGGGAGCTGTTTTTT.

V and J are TRBV12-3 or TRBV12-4 and TRBJ1-1; D is unclear. The CDR3 runs to 13 residues. Deletions cut 5 bases from V and 0 bases from J, with 7 bases between. In nucleotides, the CDR3 is TGTGCCAGCAGTGCTACAGTGAACACTGAAGCTTTCTTT. It is translated as CASSATVNTEAFF.

The V call is TRBV4-1, the J call TRBJ1-2; a weak D match, TRBD1 (5 bases). V dropped 4 bases and J dropped 5 bases, with 11 bases sitting between them. The CDR3 runs 13 residues. The germline gives CDR1 MGHRA, CDR2 YSYEKL. CDR3 coding DNA: TGCGCCAGCAGCCTAGCGGGGGATTATGGCTACACCTTC. Translated: CASSLAGDYGYTF.

The chain uses TRBV7-8 and TRBJ1-6; D is unresolved. In germline, CDR1 is SGHVS, CDR2 FQNEAQ. CDR3 size: 19 residues. V lost 1 base and J lost 0, with 16 bases in between. The CDR3 nucleotides are TGTGCCAGCAGCTTAGTTGTAGTTGAGGGCCCCTCCTATAATTCACCCCTCCACTTT. It codes for CASSLVVVEGPSYNSPLHF.

The chain links TRBV12-2 to TRBJ2-7; TRBD1, the table's D call, lacks a check against the DNA. TRBV12-2 is tagged as a pseudogene. This CDR3 has 13 residues. CDR3 in amino acids: CASRRWTVGEQYF. CDR3 nucleotide sequence: TGTGCAAGTCGCCGGTGGACAGTGGGGGAGCAGTACTTC.

This chain connects TRBV6-4 to TRBJ2-1; D could derive from TRBD1 or TRBD2 (5 bases each). V gave up 6 bases and J gave up 10 bases, with 16 bases separating them. The CDR3 loop spans 13 amino acids. Germline V lookup: CDR1 MRHNA, CDR2 SNTAGT. CDR3 residues: CASSLGTGREQFF. For the CDR3, the DNA is TGTGCCAGCAGCCTCGGGACCGGCAGGGAGCAGTTCTTC.

The rearrangement uses TRBV9 and TRBJ1-2, with no clear D. Trimming shortened V by 4 bases and J by 2 bases, and 15 bases separated the two germline ends. This CDR3 is built from 15 residues. Looked up from germline, CDR1 is SGDLS and CDR2 is YYNGEE. This chain's CDR3 is CASSPDLGKNYGYTF. DNA of the CDR3: TGTGCCAGCAGCCCCGACTTAGGGAAAAACTATGGCTACACCTTC.

The chain combines TRBV11-3 with TRBJ2-3; D is unresolved. V lost 2 bases to trimming and J lost 4 bases, with 7 bases between them. The CDR3 contains 13 residues. Per germline, CDR1 SGHNT and CDR2 YENEEA. DNA of the CDR3: TGTGCCAGCAGCTTATACGTGGCAGATACGCAGTATTTT. Its protein is CASSLYVADTQYF.

The chain links TRBV4-2 to TRBJ2-7, with TRBD2 matching 7 bases. V shed 0 bases, J shed 0 bases, and the junction held 8 bases outside the gene matches. This CDR3 comprises 17 residues. Germline V gene sequence: CDR1 LGHNA, CDR2 YNFKEQ. The CDR3: CASSQDRSRGNSYEQYF. The CDR3 DNA reads as TGTGCCAGCAGCCAAGATCGCTCGCGGGGGAACTCCTACGAGCAGTACTTC.

There are a few counts of this clone. The V and J genes are TRBV19 and TRBJ1-1, with TRBD1 identical over 9 bases. The CDR3 loop spans 13 amino acids. The germline gives CDR1 LNHDA, CDR2 SQIVND (reference sequence). V lost 6 bases and J lost 11; bases outside the gene matches: 10. CDR3 in amino acids: CASSREGQGRAFF. Written as DNA, the CDR3 is TGTGCCAGTAGCCGAGAAGGACAGGGGAGGGCTTTCTTT.

The V and J genes are TRBV9 and TRBJ2-2; maybe TRBD2 (5 bases). Trimming pared 0 bases from V and 6 bases from J, leaving 12 bases between. Germline values: CDR1 SGDLS, CDR2 YYNGEE. The CDR3 length is 15 residues. CDR3 sequence: CASSVAGIEAGELFF. The CDR3 bases are TGTGCCAGCAGCGTAGCCGGGATCGAGGCCGGGGAGCTGTTTTTT.

The gene calls are TRBV7-3 and TRBJ1-5, with 7 bases that match TRBD1. Trimming cost V 1 base and J 1 base; bases outside gene matches: 1. CDR1 and CDR2 (germline): SGHTA, FQGTGA. This CDR3 contains 15 residues. CDR3 residues: CASSLKGGSNQPQHF. CDR3 DNA sequence: TGTGCCAGCAGCTTAAAAGGGGGCAGCAATCAGCCCCAGCATTTT. The variable domain in full, with the rest retrieved from reference TRBV7-3 and TRBJ1-5, is GAGVSQTPSNKVTEKGKYVELRCDPISGHTALYWYRQSLGQGPEFLIYFQGTGAADDSGLPNDRFFAVRPEGSVSTLKIQRTERGDSAVYLCASSLKGGSNQPQHFGDGTRLSIL.

This clone showed up just once. The chain couples TRBV6-5 to TRBJ1-3; D is unresolved. Trimming removed 11 bases at V and 3 bases at J, with 14 bases between. Germline lookup yields CDR1 MNHEY and CDR2 SVGAGI. This CDR3 is 13 amino acids long. CDR3 loop: CAVTKGGGNTIYF. The CDR3 nucleotides are TGTGCCGTAACCAAGGGTGGTGGAAACACCATATATTTT.

J is TRBJ1-4 and V is TRBV2; 8 bases align to TRBD1. The J segment lost 8 bases and the V segment lost 6 bases, leaving 11 bases of the junction unmatched. There are 15 residues in the CDR3. Looked up from germline, CDR1 is SNHLY and CDR2 is FYNNEI. DNA of the CDR3: TGTGCCAGCAGCCCTATGACAGGGGTTGGGGAAAAACTGTTTTTT. Translated: CASSPMTGVGEKLFF.

This clone was seen once. The chain employs TRBV19 and TRBJ2-7, with D possibly TRBD2 on 5 matching bases. The CDR3 sequence is 14 residues long. The germline CDR1 and CDR2 sequences are LNHDA and SQIVND (reference sequence). V was pared by 7 bases and J by 3 bases, with 16 bases between. Written as DNA, the CDR3 is TGTGCCAGTACTCCGGCGGGTTCTTTCTACGAGCAGTACTTC. Protein: CASTPAGSFYEQYF.

The V and J genes are TRBV9 and TRBJ1-4; D not resolved. Germline V gene data show CDR1 as SGDLS and CDR2 as YYNGEE. The CDR3 sequence is 16 residues long. Trimming pared 4 bases from V and 0 bases from J, leaving 13 bases between. The CDR3: CASSLLDGATNEKLFF. The CDR3 DNA sequence: TGTGCCAGCAGCTTACTGGACGGGGCAACTAATGAAAAACTGTTTTTT. Filled out from reference TRBV9 and TRBJ1-4, the complete variable domain reads DSGVTQTPKHLITATGQRVTLRCSPRSGDLSVYWYQQSLDQGLQFLIQYYNGEERAKGNILERFSAQQFPDLHSELNLSSLELGDSALYFCASSLLDGATNEKLFFGSGTQLSVL.